The source of this T cell receptor (beta chain) is a study of T cell responses to AZD1222 COVID-19 vaccine. Study in general: Second doses that came at about 4 or about 12 weeks were put together.

Findings and limits, study-wide: Mostly white British, mostly female donors; authors suggested clonal diversity may be underestimated.

Concerning this clone: The antigen is not known.

The germline gives CDR1 MNHEY, CDR2 SMNVEV (reference sequence). CDR3 length: 18 residues. J gave up 7 bases and V 6 bases, and 15 bases lay outside the gene matches. The method was immunoSEQ multiplex PCR; TCRdb's version includes in-frame clones alone and lacks a portion of them. The table has under 200,000 clones, approximately 90% seen once. V gene TRBV27 combines with J gene TRBJ2-1, with 13 bases lining up with TRBD2. This sequence originates from an adult in good health. Sequencing was performed on peripheral blood, taken on day 0 of AZD1222 vaccination. CDR3 sequence (DNA): TGTGCCAGCAGCCAAGTCGCGCGGACTAGCGGGAGCTATAATGAGCAGTTCTTC. Translation gives CASSQVARTSGSYNEQFF.